These 32 T cell receptor beta chains were all obtained from the same sample, sequenced in a study of T cell responses to AZD1222 COVID-19 vaccine. The data were produced by immunoSEQ multiplex PCR, yet TCRdb's version contains in-frame clones alone and is incomplete. This sample has tens of thousands of clones, with 85% to 90% found just once. The material was peripheral blood, obtained on day 0 of AZD1222 vaccination. Every receptor here comes from an adult in good health.

The gene calls are TRBV6-5 and TRBJ1-2; TRBD1 is a possible D gene (5 bases). This CDR3 is 14 amino acids long. The germline V gene has CDR1 MNHEY and CDR2 SVGAGI. The ends were cut back, 6 bases at V and 6 bases at J, with 17 bases in the middle. This chain's CDR3 is CASRPGWGPDGYTF. The CDR3 bases are TGTGCCAGCAGACCCGGGTGGGGCCCGGATGGCTACACCTTC.

This clone was seen once. This chain links TRBV7-3 with TRBJ2-3; no definite D call. Trimming removed 4 bases from V and 4 bases from J, with 6 bases in between. The CDR3 is 12 residues long. The V gene's germline CDR1 is SGHTA and CDR2 FQGTGA. The CDR3 reads CASSSNPDTQYF. The DNA of the CDR3 is TGTGCCAGCAGCTCTAACCCAGATACGCAGTATTTT.

The count of this clone is one. The chain recombines TRBV14 with TRBJ1-1; D gene unclear. The germline gives CDR1 SGHDN, CDR2 FVKESK. This CDR3 region has 13 residues. V lost 0 bases to trimming and J lost 8 bases, with 10 bases between them. The CDR3 spells CASSQDWAQEAFF. The CDR3 nucleotides read TGTGCCAGCAGCCAAGATTGGGCTCAGGAAGCTTTCTTT.

The chain recombines TRBV11-2 with TRBJ1-6, with a weak D call TRBD1 (6 bases). The CDR3 runs to 17 residues. Looked up from germline, CDR1 is SGHAT and CDR2 is FQNNGV. Trimming cost V 7 bases and J 2 bases, with 18 bases left between them. The chain's CDR3 is CASTTRDTLPYNSPLHF. The CDR3 nucleotides are TGTGCCAGCACAACCCGGGACACCCTTCCCTATAATTCACCCCTCCACTTT.

The chain couples TRBV24-1 to TRBJ1-1; unclear D gene. The germline CDR1 and CDR2 sequences are KGHDR and SFDVKD. Deletions cut 4 bases from V and 8 bases from J, with 10 bases between. The CDR3 runs 12 residues. CDR3 region: CATSDWTGEAFF. The DNA for the CDR3 is TGTGCCACCAGTGACTGGACGGGAGAAGCTTTCTTT.

The count of this clone is one. The chain has TRBV27 and TRBJ2-2, with D perhaps matching TRBD2 (6 bases). CDR1 and CDR2 from the germline V gene are MNHEY and SMNVEV (reference sequence). V was pared by 1 base and J by 8 bases, with 11 bases between. The CDR3 is 14 residues long. CDR3 DNA: TGTGCCAGCAGTTTATTGGGGGGTTCGGGGGAGCTGTTTTTT. The encoded protein is CASSLLGGSGELFF.

The CDR3 loop reads CATSRDRYNEQFF. The CDR3 nucleotides read TGTGCCACCAGCAGAGATCGATACAATGAGCAGTTCTTC. V usage is TRBV15 and J usage is TRBJ2-1; unclear D gene. Trimming took 0 bases from V and 4 from J, leaving 4 bases between them. This CDR3 is built from 13 residues. From germline, CDR1 is LNHNV and CDR2 YYDKDF (reference sequence).

This chain joins TRBV9 and TRBJ2-7; D is possibly TRBD2 (6 bases). This CDR3 spans 13 amino acids. Trimming took off 0 bases at V and 4 bases at J, with 8 bases between the two ends. From germline, CDR1 is SGDLS and CDR2 YYNGEE. The CDR3 DNA sequence: TGTGCCAGCAGCGTAGCGGGAGCTTACGAGCAGTACTTC. This encodes CASSVAGAYEQYF.

This rearrangement joins TRBV14 to TRBJ2-5, with 7 bases that match TRBD2. This CDR3 region has 17 residues. V trimming: 1 base; J trimming: 3 bases; junction bases outside the gene matches: 11. From germline, CDR1 is SGHDN and CDR2 FVKESK. The CDR3 is CASSQAWELADKETQYF. CDR3 coding DNA: TGTGCCAGCAGCCAAGCCTGGGAGCTAGCGGATAAAGAGACCCAGTACTTC.

V and J are TRBV2 and TRBJ2-1, with 8 bases that match TRBD1. Trimming removed 6 bases from V and 7 bases from J; junction bases left unmatched: 26. From germline, CDR1 is SNHLY and CDR2 FYNNEI. CDR3 length equals 20 residues. The CDR3 protein is CASRSYFRDRKKGLKNEQFF. DNA of the CDR3: TGTGCCAGCAGGAGCTACTTCCGGGACAGGAAAAAGGGTTTAAAAAATGAGCAGTTCTTC.

This chain joins TRBV5-4 and TRBJ1-4; unclear D gene. V shed 6 bases and J shed 0 bases, with 12 bases lying between them. The CDR3 consists of 15 residues. Germline-derived CDR1 and CDR2 are SGHNT and YYREEE (reference sequence). The CDR3 sequence is CASNTKSATNEKLFF. The DNA of the CDR3 is TGTGCCAGCAACACGAAGAGCGCAACTAATGAAAAACTGTTTTTT.

This clone came up once. Other DNA sequences of this sample code for an identical CDR3. V and J are TRBV6-5 and TRBJ1-5; D ambiguous. Germline CDR1 is MNHEY and CDR2 is SVGAGI. The CDR3 has 15 amino acids. The germline V and J ends were trimmed by 0 bases and 0 bases, with 6 bases remaining between them. The CDR3 spells CASSYSRNSNQPQHF. DNA of the CDR3: TGTGCCAGCAGTTACTCCAGGAATAGCAATCAGCCCCAGCATTTT.

This rearrangement joins TRBV29-1 to TRBJ1-1; D gene unclear. The V gene lost 7 bases and the J gene lost 3 bases, with 24 bases spanning the gap. Germline V gene data show CDR1 as SQVTM and CDR2 as ANQGSEA. The CDR3 spans 16 residues. DNA for the CDR3: TGCAGCGCCCGAGGAGGTCTTCTGACGCGTGACACTGAAGCTTTCTTT. Its protein is CSARGGLLTRDTEAFF. Using reference TRBV29-1 and TRBJ1-1 for the parts outside the CDR3, the full variable domain is SAVISQKPSRDICQRGTSLTIQCQVDSQVTMMFWYRQQPGQSLTLIATANQGSEATYESGFVIDKFPISRPNLTFSTLTVSNMSPEDSSIYLCSARGGLLTRDTEAFFGQGTRLTVV.

This chain uses TRBV6-5 with TRBJ2-7, with D possibly called TRBD1 or TRBD2 (5 bases each). Germline CDR1 and CDR2: MNHEY and SVGAGI. Trimming took off 10 bases at V and 4 bases at J, with 14 bases between the two ends. The CDR3 sequence is 12 residues long. CDR3 residues: CATEREGYEQYF. The CDR3 DNA follows: TGTGCCACGGAACGCGAGGGGTACGAGCAGTACTTC.

V usage is TRBV14 and J usage is TRBJ2-1; no clear D. V was clipped by 6 bases and J by 8 bases, with 8 bases between them. The germline V gene encodes CDR1 SGHDN and CDR2 FVKESK. This CDR3 contains 11 residues. The CDR3 nucleotides read TGTGCCAGCAGTAATTTCGATGAGCAGTTCTTC. Protein product: CASSNFDEQFF.

This clone was counted a few times. The chain couples TRBV6-5 to TRBJ2-1, with 10 positions matching TRBD2. With V trimmed by 6 bases and J by 6 bases, 8 bases remained unmatched. CDR1 and CDR2 (germline): MNHEY, SVGAGI. CDR3 length equals 15 residues. CDR3 nucleotides: TGTGCCAGCAGCCTAAGCGGGGGGGCCCCCAATGAGCAGTTCTTC. As protein: CASSLSGGAPNEQFF.

J is TRBJ1-2 and V is TRBV6-5, with D possibly TRBD1 on 5 matching bases. V dropped 10 bases and J dropped 4 bases, with 16 bases sitting between them. The CDR3 contains 13 residues. In germline, CDR1 is MNHEY, CDR2 SVGAGI. CDR3 coding DNA: TGTGCCACCTTACAACAGGTGGCCTATGGCTACACCTTC. As protein: CATLQQVAYGYTF.

The chain is built from TRBV27 and TRBJ2-7; TRBD1 agrees at 11 bases. The CDR3 totals 16 residues. V lost 7 bases, J lost 5 bases, and 13 bases stayed unmatched. From germline, CDR1 is MNHEY and CDR2 SMNVEV (reference sequence). For the CDR3, the DNA is TGTGCCAGCACCCTTTTCCCGGACAGGGGGCTCGACGAGCAGTACTTC. Translation gives CASTLFPDRGLDEQYF.

The chain links TRBV10-1 to TRBJ1-1; unclear D gene. CDR3 length equals 15 residues. V lost 3 bases to trimming and J lost 1 base, with 12 bases between them. Per the germline V gene, CDR1 is WNHNN and CDR2 is SYGVQD (reference sequence). CDR3 sequence reads: CASSDRRVPNTEAFF. In DNA, the CDR3 is TGCGCCAGCAGTGACAGAAGGGTCCCGAACACTGAAGCTTTCTTT.

V gene TRBV19 combines with J gene TRBJ2-1; 13 bases match TRBD2. Losses at the gene ends were 4 bases for V and 12 bases for J; bases not matched to a gene: 6. CDR3 length: 14 amino acids. CDR1 is LNHDA, CDR2 SQIVND, per germline (reference sequence). In nucleotides, the CDR3 is TGTGCCAGTAGTAGGACTAGCGGGAGAGGGGTGCAGTTCTTC. Its protein product is CASSRTSGRGVQFF.

The chain has TRBV19 and TRBJ1-6; the D is unclear. Germline lookup yields CDR1 LNHDA and CDR2 SQIVND (reference sequence). The CDR3 contains 16 residues. Trimming removed 3 bases from V and 5 bases from J, with 14 bases in between. The DNA for the CDR3 is TGTGCCAGTAGTATGAGGAGCACCTCGAATAATTCACCCCTCCACTTT. Its translation: CASSMRSTSNNSPLHF.

The chain employs TRBV7-8 and TRBJ2-7, with 10 nucleotides matching TRBD1. Germline CDR1 is SGHVS and CDR2 is FQNEAQ. J was trimmed by 2 bases and V by 2 bases; bases with no gene match: 6. The CDR3 has 16 amino acids. In DNA form, the CDR3 reads TGTGCCAGCAGCTTAATGGGGGGGACAGGGGCCTACGAGCAGTACTTC. Protein: CASSLMGGTGAYEQYF.

V is TRBV6-2 or TRBV6-3 and J is TRBJ2-1; 7 bases fit TRBD2. Germline V lookup: CDR1 MNHEY, CDR2 SVGEGT. The ends lost 2 bases at V and 9 bases at J; junction bases unmatched: 13. This CDR3 contains 16 residues. The CDR3: CASSYPSGTPLGEQFF. Here the CDR3 DNA reads TGTGCCAGCAGTTACCCGAGCGGGACCCCTCTCGGTGAGCAGTTCTTC.

This sequence joins TRBV7-9 and TRBJ1-2; D gene unclear. The germline V gene has CDR1 SEHNR and CDR2 FQNEAQ (reference sequence). CDR3 length: 12 amino acids. V was shortened by 4 bases and J by 3 bases, with 6 bases between the two germline ends. CDR3 amino acids: CASSSADYGYTF. The CDR3 DNA is TGTGCCAGCAGCTCCGCGGACTATGGCTACACCTTC.

This chain connects TRBV6-4 to TRBJ1-6; TRBD1 is a possible D gene (6 bases). The V gene's germline CDR1 is MRHNA and CDR2 SNTAGT. Trimming removed 6 bases from V and 15 bases from J, with 12 bases in between. This CDR3 has 11 residues. This chain's CDR3 is CASREGGRLHF. The CDR3 bases are TGTGCCAGCAGGGAAGGGGGTCGCCTCCACTTT.

As DNA, the CDR3 is TGTGCCAGCAGCTTTGGGTCGATCAGCTCCTATAATTCACCCCTCCACTTT. This translates into CASSFGSISSYNSPLHF. The chain is built from TRBV5-8 and TRBJ1-6, with D unclear. This CDR3 has 17 residues. Trimming removed 2 bases at V and 0 bases at J, with 12 bases between. Germline CDR1 SGHTS, CDR2 YDEGEE. The full variable domain, with the rest looked up from reference TRBV5-8 and TRBJ1-6, is EAGVTQSPTHLIKTRGQQATLRCSPISGHTSVYWYQQALGLGLQFLLWYDEGEERNRGNFPPRFSGRQFPNYSSELNVNALELEDSALYLCASSFGSISSYNSPLHFGNGTRLTVT.

The chain joins TRBV19 to TRBJ2-5; TRBD2 is a possible D gene (5 bases). Trimming removed 3 bases at V and 0 bases at J, with 8 bases between. The germline CDR1 and CDR2 sequences are LNHDA and SQIVND (reference sequence). The CDR3 loop spans 14 amino acids. The DNA of the CDR3 is TGTGCCAGTAGTATGGACGGGGACCAAGAGACCCAGTACTTC. The encoded protein is CASSMDGDQETQYF.

V gene TRBV6-2 or TRBV6-3 combines with J gene TRBJ2-7; possibly TRBD2 for D (5 bases). The germline V gene encodes CDR1 MNHEY and CDR2 SVGEGT. V lost 5 bases and J lost 1, with 21 bases in between. The CDR3 sequence is 17 residues long. In DNA form, the CDR3 reads TGTGCCAGCAGTGCCCTGGCGGGCAGTCGAAGATCCTACGAGCAGTACTTC. Protein product: CASSALAGSRRSYEQYF.

J is TRBJ1-4 and V is TRBV3-1 (or the pseudogene TRBV3-2); 7 bases are shared with TRBD1. The V and J ends lost 4 bases and 4 bases, in that order; junction bases with no gene match: 3. The germline gives CDR1 LGHDT, CDR2 YNNKEL (reference sequence). The CDR3 is made up of 14 amino acids. The CDR3 here is CASSPRGFNEKLFF. DNA of the CDR3: TGTGCCAGCAGCCCCAGGGGGTTTAATGAAAAACTGTTTTTT.

The chain recombines TRBV4-1 with TRBJ1-5; D not certain. The CDR3 loop spans 15 amino acids. The V gene's germline CDR1 is MGHRA and CDR2 YSYEKL. The V end was cut by 4 bases, the J end by 4 bases, with 14 bases between. CDR3 nucleotides: TGCGCCAGCAGCCCTGTAAGGGAAATTAATCAGCCCCAGCATTTT. Translated, it gives CASSPVREINQPQHF.

This clone appeared once. The V gene is TRBV7-3, the J gene TRBJ2-7; D is perhaps TRBD1 or TRBD2 (5 bases each). The CDR3 is 17 amino acids. In germline, CDR1 is SGHTA, CDR2 FQGTGA. The ends were cut back, 5 bases at V and 1 base at J, with 21 bases in the middle. For the CDR3, the DNA is TGTGCCAGCAGCCCCAGAGATCGGGACCTTAATTCCTACGAGCAGTACTTC. It specifies CASSPRDRDLNSYEQYF. Together with reference TRBV7-3 and TRBJ2-7, the CDR3 gives the full variable domain: GAGVSQTPSNKVTEKGKYVELRCDPISGHTALYWYRQSLGQGPEFLIYFQGTGAADDSGLPNDRFFAVRPEGSVSTLKIQRTERGDSAVYLCASSPRDRDLNSYEQYFGPGTRLTVT.

The J gene is TRBJ1-5, the V gene TRBV23-1, with TRBD1 identical over 9 bases. TRBV23-1 has ORF status, its function being uncertain. The CDR3 contains 15 residues. Trimming removed 0 bases from V and 6 bases from J; junction bases left unmatched: 3. CDR3 bases: TGCGCCAGCAGTCAATCGGGACAGGGAGGTCAGCCCCAGCATTTT. Protein product: CASSQSGQGGQPQHF.